These 29 T cell receptor beta chains were all obtained from the same sample, sequenced in a study of T-cell memory formation after mild COVID-19. TCRdb passed the 5' RACE reads through MiXCR, listing each CDR3 protein once. The sample lists about 350,000 distinct CDR3 sequences, roughly 15% occurring once. Sequencing was done on a sample of PBMCs or a T cell subset sorted from them (not recorded which). All receptors derive from a man in his late teens or twenties who had mild COVID-19 (a few samples of this study predate the infection). Cell type and time point are not known.

The genes are TRBV12-3 or TRBV12-4 and TRBJ2-7; TRBD2 matches at 9 bases. This CDR3 region has 15 residues. Trimming at V came to 5 bases and at J to 4 bases, leaving 9 bases not matched to a gene. The CDR3 region is CASSRRGSGGYEQYF. The CDR3 DNA reads TGTGCCAGCAGTCGGCGGGGTAGCGGGGGTTACGAGCAGTACTTC.

The chain joins TRBV7-2 to TRBJ1-1, with D hard to call. Germline V gene data show CDR1 as SGHTA and CDR2 as FQGNSA. The CDR3 length is 11 residues. The V gene lost 7 bases and the J gene lost 10 bases, with 13 bases spanning the gap. CDR3 DNA sequence: TGTGCCAGCACCTCGCCCGGTAGAGCTTTCTTT. It translates to CASTSPGRAFF. The full variable domain, rest sourced from reference TRBV7-2 and TRBJ1-1, is GAGVSQSPSNKVTEKGKDVELRCDPISGHTALYWYRQSLGQGLEFLIYFQGNSAPDKSGLPSDRFSAERTGGSVSTLTIQRTQQEDSAVYLCASTSPGRAFFGQGTRLTVV.

The chain employs TRBV6-4 and TRBJ2-3; D is unclear. Trimming left V 0 bases short and J 2 bases short, with 9 bases between. Germline V gene sequence: CDR1 MRHNA, CDR2 SNTAGT. There are 15 residues in the CDR3. CDR3 protein: CASSDSGLPTDTQYF. The CDR3 nucleotides read TGTGCCAGCAGTGACTCGGGTCTTCCCACAGATACGCAGTATTTT.

V usage is TRBV9 and J usage is TRBJ2-1; D remains ambiguous. This CDR3 spans 12 amino acids. Germline-derived CDR1 and CDR2 are SGDLS and YYNGEE. Trimming left V 1 base short and J 7 bases short, with 6 bases between. The CDR3 DNA reads TGTGCCAGCAGCGTAAGGGAAAATGAGCAGTTCTTC. Translation gives CASSVRENEQFF.

V is TRBV4-2 and J is TRBJ2-3, with 7 bases identical to TRBD2. V gave up 0 bases and J gave up 0 bases; unmatched junction bases: 3. The V gene's germline CDR1 is LGHNA and CDR2 YNFKEQ. This CDR3 is built from 16 residues. In nucleotides, the CDR3 is TGTGCCAGCAGCCAAGATGGGAGGGGTAGCACAGATACGCAGTATTTT. This codes for CASSQDGRGSTDTQYF.

The chain carries TRBV15 and TRBJ2-6; tentative D call: TRBD1 (5 bases). From germline, CDR1 is LNHNV and CDR2 YYDKDF (reference sequence). V was cut by 8 bases and J by 3 bases, with 14 bases left in between. The CDR3 contains 15 residues. The CDR3 DNA reads TGTGCCACCCTAGACAGTGTCTTTGGGGCCAACGTCCTGACTTTC. It specifies CATLDSVFGANVLTF.

This chain uses TRBV6-2 or TRBV6-3 with TRBJ2-1; 11 bases are a match to TRBD2. This CDR3 comprises 17 residues. With 6 bases clipped from V and 1 base from J, the junction kept 8 bases outside the gene matches. Per the germline V gene, CDR1 is MNHEY and CDR2 is SVGEGT. The DNA for the CDR3 is TGTGCCAGCAGCAGTGGACTAGCGGGCCCATCCTACAATGAGCAGTTCTTC. It translates to CASSSGLAGPSYNEQFF.

The chain links TRBV12-3 or TRBV12-4 to TRBJ2-1; the D gene could be TRBD1 or TRBD2 (5 bases each). The CDR3 extends over 14 amino acids. Trimming cost V 5 bases and J 7 bases, with 15 bases left between them. CDR3 in DNA: TGTGCCAGCAGTCCTCCGGGACGCCTAAATGAGCAGTTCTTC. Translation gives CASSPPGRLNEQFF.

This clonotype was found a few times. The CDR3 nucleotides read TGTGCCAGCAGCCAAGAACTAGCGGGGGTCCACAATGAGCAGTTCTTC. This encodes CASSQELAGVHNEQFF. The chain uses TRBV3-1 and TRBJ2-1; 11 bases agree with TRBD2. The V gene's germline CDR1 is LGHDT and CDR2 YNNKEL (reference sequence). CDR3 length equals 16 residues. Unmatched junction bases numbered 3, after V lost 0 bases and J lost 5 bases.

The chain has TRBV12-3 or TRBV12-4 and TRBJ2-5; 7 nucleotides line up with TRBD2. Losses at the gene ends were 5 bases for V and 1 base for J; bases not matched to a gene: 10. The CDR3 contains 16 residues. In DNA, the CDR3 is TGTGCCAGCAGTCTCGGGGCTAGCGGTCCCCAAGAGACCCAGTACTTC. Protein sequence: CASSLGASGPQETQYF.

The rearrangement uses TRBV6-2 or TRBV6-3 and TRBJ2-3; 13 nucleotides line up with TRBD2. The CDR3 totals 14 residues. V lost 4 bases, J lost 11 bases, and 6 bases stayed unmatched. The germline CDR1 and CDR2 sequences are MNHEY and SVGEGT. For the CDR3, the DNA is TGTGCCAGCAGTTCCGGGACTAGCGGGGTTGAGCAGTATTTT. Translating it yields CASSSGTSGVEQYF.

The genes are TRBV28 and TRBJ1-6; no firm D call. Trimming took off 2 bases at V and 0 bases at J, with 5 bases between the two ends. CDR1 and CDR2 from the germline V gene are MDHEN and SYDVKM. This CDR3 region has 15 residues. Written as DNA, the CDR3 is TGTGCCAGCAGTTTACGGCTCTCCTATAATTCACCCCTCCACTTT. Its translation is CASSLRLSYNSPLHF.

This clonotype has a handful of counts. The chain joins TRBV5-1 to TRBJ2-1, with a tentative D call TRBD1 (5 bases). The CDR3 runs 15 residues. In germline, CDR1 is SGHRS, CDR2 YFSETQ. V lost 0 bases, J lost 2 bases, and 9 bases lay in between. CDR3 protein: CASSLAPGTYNEQFF. The DNA of the CDR3 is TGCGCCAGCAGCTTGGCTCCAGGGACCTACAATGAGCAGTTCTTC.

The CDR3 reads CASSQDRRDGDTQYF. CDR3 nucleotide sequence: TGCGCCAGCAGCCAAGATCGCAGGGATGGAGATACGCAGTATTTT. V usage is TRBV4-1 and J usage is TRBJ2-3, with D possibly TRBD1 on 5 matching bases. The V gene's germline CDR1 is MGHRA and CDR2 YSYEKL. There are 15 residues in the CDR3. V was shortened by 0 bases and J by 5 bases, with 12 bases between the two germline ends.

The CDR3 protein is CATSLGRRQYF. CDR3 in DNA: TGTGCCACCAGTCTCGGGCGGAGGCAGTATTTT. The chain couples TRBV24-1 to TRBJ2-3; D gene ambiguous. Germline loops: CDR1 KGHDR, CDR2 SFDVKD. The germline V and J ends were trimmed by 6 bases and 11 bases, with 11 bases remaining between them. The CDR3 has 11 residues.

The sample holds a few counts of this clonotype. The gene calls are TRBV10-3 and TRBJ2-1; 9 nucleotides match TRBD1. The CDR3 runs to 17 residues. The junction had 6 bases not matched to a gene; V was cut back by 3 bases and J by 0 bases. Germline CDR1 is ENHRY and CDR2 is SYGVKD. This chain's CDR3 is CAISEMTGGDSYNEQFF. The CDR3 DNA follows: TGTGCCATCAGTGAAATGACAGGGGGAGACTCCTACAATGAGCAGTTCTTC.

For the CDR3, the DNA is TGTGCCATCACCGTAGAGGGGGGGGCCACAGATACGCAGTATTTT. It yields the protein CAITVEGGATDTQYF. V usage is TRBV10-3 and J usage is TRBJ2-3; possible D gene TRBD2, 7 bases. The V gene's germline CDR1 is ENHRY and CDR2 SYGVKD. Trimming cost V 7 bases and J 2 bases, with 16 bases left between them. CDR3 length: 15 residues.

This clonotype has a handful of counts. The chain is built from TRBV11-2 and TRBJ1-1; 7 positions agree with TRBD1. V shed 2 bases and J 10 bases; nucleotides not matched to a gene: 10. The CDR3 totals 14 residues. Germline CDR1 SGHAT, CDR2 FQNNGV. The CDR3 protein is CASSLSRGELGAFF. In DNA, the CDR3 is TGTGCCAGCAGCTTAAGCAGGGGGGAACTTGGAGCTTTCTTT.

This clonotype was picked up a small number of times. This chain uses TRBV5-1 with TRBJ2-1, with 9 bases lining up with TRBD1. The trim removed 4 bases at V and 9 bases at J, leaving 5 bases unmatched. Per germline, CDR1 SGHRS and CDR2 YFSETQ. The CDR3 contains 13 residues. CDR3 in DNA: TGCGCCAGCAGCGTGTCACAGGGGGCTGAGCAGTTCTTC. Translated: CASSVSQGAEQFF.

In this sample, this clonotype turned up a few times. The chain is built from TRBV29-1 and TRBJ2-3, with a possible D match to TRBD1 (6 bases). This CDR3 spans 11 amino acids. Germline CDR1 and CDR2: SQVTM and ANQGSEA. The CDR3 nucleotides are TGCGGGACCAGACAGGCAGATACGCAGTATTTT. This gives the protein CGTRQADTQYF.

Only a few counts were recorded for this clonotype. The chain links TRBV4-2 to TRBJ1-2; D is unresolved. This CDR3 has 16 residues. Trimming removed 0 bases from V and 0 bases from J, with 11 bases in between. Per the germline V gene, CDR1 is LGHNA and CDR2 is YNFKEQ. CDR3 region: CASSQDPAESNYGYTF. DNA of the CDR3: TGTGCCAGCAGCCAAGATCCGGCAGAATCTAACTATGGCTACACCTTC.

V gene TRBV12-3 or TRBV12-4 combines with J gene TRBJ1-1; no clear D gene. This CDR3 has 14 residues. V was clipped by 6 bases and J by 5 bases, with 16 bases between them. The CDR3 DNA sequence: TGTGCCAGCAGGCCCCGGAAGGTTTGGACTGAAGCTTTCTTT. It encodes CASRPRKVWTEAFF.

This sequence joins TRBV20-1 and TRBJ1-2, with unresolved D. The CDR3 loop spans 12 amino acids. Germline CDR1 reads DFQATT; CDR2 reads SNEGSKA (reference sequence). V was cut by 1 base and J by 0 bases, with 3 bases left in between. CDR3 DNA sequence: TGCAGTGCTAGAGCAGCTAACTATGGCTACACCTTC. It codes for CSARAANYGYTF.

This clonotype was seen more than once but under ten times. The chain combines TRBV25-1 with TRBJ1-1; D ambiguous. Germline V lookup: CDR1 MGHDK, CDR2 SYGVNS. V was shortened by 4 bases and J by 5 bases, with 11 bases between the two germline ends. CDR3 size: 13 residues. The CDR3 DNA follows: TGTGCCAGCAGTGCCGTGGGAGGGACTGAAGCTTTCTTT. Amino acids: CASSAVGGTEAFF.

J is TRBJ2-7 and V is TRBV3-1; no definite D call. The CDR3 covers 16 residues. Per the germline V gene, CDR1 is LGHDT and CDR2 is YNNKEL (reference sequence). The V and J ends lost 5 bases and 0 bases respectively, with 17 bases between them. The CDR3, as DNA: TGTGCCAGCAGCGCCGGCGGTTCACTACGCTCCTACGAGCAGTACTTC. This encodes CASSAGGSLRSYEQYF.

The rearrangement links TRBV29-1 to TRBJ2-6, with unresolved D. The CDR3 is 12 amino acids. In germline, CDR1 is SQVTM, CDR2 ANQGSEA. CDR3 bases: TGCCCATATCCATCTGGGGCCAACGTCCTGACTTTC. Residues: CPYPSGANVLTF.

This clonotype turned up a few times. The V and J genes are TRBV4-2 and TRBJ1-6; 7 bases align to TRBD1. The trim removed 4 bases at V and 8 bases at J, leaving 5 bases unmatched. The germline V gene has CDR1 LGHNA and CDR2 YNFKEQ. This CDR3 contains 14 residues. The CDR3: CASSLTGEDSPLHF. CDR3 nucleotide sequence: TGTGCCAGCAGCCTTACAGGGGAAGATTCACCCCTCCACTTT.

This clonotype was detected only a few times. The chain links TRBV2 to TRBJ1-3; D remains unclear. The CDR3 covers 13 residues. The germline V gene has CDR1 SNHLY and CDR2 FYNNEI. The CDR3 reads CASGVNSGNTIYF. The CDR3 DNA is TGTGCTAGCGGGGTGAACTCTGGAAACACCATATATTTT.

This clonotype was seen more than once but under ten times. The gene calls are TRBV7-2 and TRBJ2-7; 9 bases match TRBD2. The length of the CDR3 is 15 residues. Germline-derived CDR1 and CDR2 are SGHTA and FQGNSA. Losses at the gene ends were 2 bases for V and 4 bases for J; bases not matched to a gene: 6. The CDR3 spells CASSLMRGGPYEQYF. In nucleotides, the CDR3 is TGTGCCAGCAGCTTAATGCGGGGGGGCCCTTACGAGCAGTACTTC. Full variable domain (missing parts from reference TRBV7-2 and TRBJ2-7): GAGVSQSPSNKVTEKGKDVELRCDPISGHTALYWYRQSLGQGLEFLIYFQGNSAPDKSGLPSDRFSAERTGGSVSTLTIQRTQQEDSAVYLCASSLMRGGPYEQYFGPGTRLTVT.